This T cell receptor beta chain was identified during a study of shared clonotypes between healthy human individuals (dated by TCRdb to about 2020). As for the study more broadly: The cohort included three men and a couple of women between 18 and 49 years of age. For each donor, CD4 naive and CD4 memory were each given three plates, CD8 naive was given two plates, and CD8 memory was given one plate. To estimate repertoire size and how much clonotype sharing occurs between individuals, the study deeply sequenced the blood TCR repertoires of five or six healthy adults. Different laboratories and diverse techniques were used to prepare libraries and sequence TCR repertoires, to increase sequencing depth and limit assay-specific biases. Leukapheresis yielded between about 0.94 and 8.9 billion PBMCs per donor.

The research as a whole found: Estimated clonotype richness was generally larger for naive than for memory subsets. Pairwise subsampling indicated that sequencing depth was expected to affect the degree of clonotype sharing among donors. Because the study included only a small number of donors, the genetic and exposure-history diversity represented was limited. Only blood was sampled, and tissue TCR repertoires likely differ from those in blood. Incomplete sequencing was indicated by rarefaction of sorted-subset datasets, despite the large sequencing depth. Compared with non-shared clonotypes, clonotypes shared by all four sorted-subset donors had higher generation probabilities. When a handful of donors were compared, the shared fraction of clonotypes was about 5.5% for naive CD4, around 3.5% for naive CD8, more than 2% for memory CD4, and approximately 0.4% for memory CD8.

With respect to this clone: No cognate antigen has been identified for it. No base-level quality is on record; no much larger clone is a single base apart.

Using the deep immunoSEQ assay, multiplex PCR amplified TCR CDR3 regions from genomic DNA. Extracted genomic DNA from each cell subset was spread evenly across all wells of several immunoSEQ 96-well plates, with each plate serving as a replicate. For sorted subsets, about 220 ng of genomic DNA, equivalent to roughly 33,000 T cell genomes, went into each replicate PCR. Purified libraries were measured with a Qubit 3.0 fluorometer, size-checked on a Bioanalyzer 2100, and measured again with the KAPA Library Quantification kit. Every immunoSEQ 96-well plate was sequenced on a dedicated single-read 150-cycle Illumina NextSeq 550 flow cell. Per the authors' processing: Because the immunoSEQ output held only junctional sequences and lacked quality scores, the filtering could not match the filtering applied to full-length reads. To assign V/J genes and CDR3, sequences were annotated against IMGT germline references using PyIR, a Python wrapper for IgBLAST v1.9. Reads were removed for weak V/J assignments (E-value above 1e-6), missing CDR3, stop codons, out-of-frame junctions, or ambiguous translated residues. V3J clonotypes were defined by identical inferred V gene, J gene, and CDR3 amino acid sequence. The percentage overlap between two repertoires was calculated by dividing the number of shared unique clonotypes by the size of the smaller repertoire. Three approaches were used to assess repertoire richness: RTK rarefaction, the Chao1 estimator, and Recon v2.1 estimates of unobserved clonotypes. Generation probabilities were computed with OLGA for all TCRbeta clonotypes obtained by the gDNA method from a handful of donors. This is the immuneACCESS table as TCRdb keeps it, with only in-frame sequences that have V and J called. A part of the clones is gone; compared with another copy, unresolved V genes explain less than half, and the rest is unexplained. The D gene and trimming were derived from the DNA, and the V and J assignments and clone size from that table. The sample table lists some 2,400,000 clones, around 95% of them with a count of one. The ten largest clonotypes hold over 0.1% of the sample.

The germline V gene encodes CDR1 SGHRS and CDR2 YFSETQ. Inclusive of the bounding cysteine and phenylalanine, the CDR3 is 15 residues long. Solely the CDR3 DNA is kept, with 45 bases framed from the first base. Ends trimmed: V by 2 bases, J by 4 bases; bases unmatched to a gene: 8. The donors were healthy, HIV-negative adults who had no recently reported acute infections or vaccinations. Only Caucasian adults living in Nashville, Tennessee, USA were represented among the donors. CD4+ T cells were enriched through magnetic negative selection, after which naive cells were positively selected on CD45RA and the remaining negative fraction served as the memory subset. Blood was collected by leukapheresis, and PBMCs were isolated by Ficoll-Histopaque density gradient centrifugation and then cryopreserved in liquid nitrogen vapor phase. Purity and quantity of every magnetically sorted T cell population were checked by analytical flow cytometry. Genomic DNA was isolated from each sorted fraction and quantified by UV absorbance on a Nanodrop 2000c.

The chain links TRBV5-1 with TRBJ2-7, with TRBD1 matching 8 junction bases. Sequencing input: naive CD4+ T cells sorted from blood. What this sample's cell subset or site label stands for: CD45RA+ positively selected. This clonotype originated in a man younger than 35 in good health. The DNA sequence reads TGCGCCAGCAGCTTCGAGGCAGGGGGCGCGTACGAGCAGTACTTC. This yields the protein CASSFEAGGAYEQYF. The variable domain in full, with residues beyond the CDR3 obtained from the reference TRBV5-1 and TRBJ2-7 genes, is KAGVTQTPRYLIKTRGQQVTLSCSPISGHRSVSWYQQTPGQGLQFLFEYFSETQRNKGNFPGRFSGRQFSNSRSEMNVSTLELGDSALYLCASSFEAGGAYEQYFGPGTRLTVT.